This T cell receptor beta chain was obtained from a study of T cells in Graves' hyperthyroidism and ophthalmopathy. General observations from the study: Patients with ophthalmopathy were separated from those with stable hyperthyroidism by a 13 V-J model.

V trimming: 7 bases; J trimming: 8 bases; junction bases outside the gene matches: 12. This CDR3 has 14 amino acids. There were TCR beta CDR3 regions amplified from RNA transcripts. Primed by the HTBI set, a first-round RT-PCR was run on the TCR CDR3. One entry per CDR3 protein results from TCRdb running MiXCR on the multiplex PCR reads. The sample lists about 620,000 distinct CDR3 sequences; 15% to 20% were seen once. Comment on this clonotype: Its antigen remains unidentified.

The source is a woman aged 30 to 39 with Graves' hyperthyroidism. Sample: blood. The rearrangement joins TRBV12-3 or TRBV12-4 to TRBJ1-2, with 8 positions matching TRBD1. This CDR3 reads CASKPRTGFEGYTF. The CDR3 DNA follows: TGTGCCAGCAAACCCAGGACAGGGTTTGAAGGCTACACCTTC.